Below, one TCR beta chain is given with its context. Here immunoSEQ multiplex PCR was the method, and the copy in TCRdb shows in-frame clones only, minus some. The data contain 170,000 or so clones, more than 70% of them seen just once; the ten biggest clones take up roughly 7%. This sample was included in a study of blood T cell repertoires in COVID-19. CDR1 and CDR2 (germline): SGHNT, YYREEE (reference sequence). This CDR3 is 14 amino acids long. V lost 4 bases to trimming and J lost 2 bases, with 11 bases between them. The TCR comes from a man over 45 with active or convalescent COVID-19. The chain joins TRBV5-4 to TRBJ2-3; a possible D gene is TRBD2 (5 bases). Source material: peripheral blood. CDR3 nucleotide sequence: TGTGCCAGCAGCCCGTTCCGGGACACAGATACGCAGTATTTT. This encodes CASSPFRDTDTQYF.